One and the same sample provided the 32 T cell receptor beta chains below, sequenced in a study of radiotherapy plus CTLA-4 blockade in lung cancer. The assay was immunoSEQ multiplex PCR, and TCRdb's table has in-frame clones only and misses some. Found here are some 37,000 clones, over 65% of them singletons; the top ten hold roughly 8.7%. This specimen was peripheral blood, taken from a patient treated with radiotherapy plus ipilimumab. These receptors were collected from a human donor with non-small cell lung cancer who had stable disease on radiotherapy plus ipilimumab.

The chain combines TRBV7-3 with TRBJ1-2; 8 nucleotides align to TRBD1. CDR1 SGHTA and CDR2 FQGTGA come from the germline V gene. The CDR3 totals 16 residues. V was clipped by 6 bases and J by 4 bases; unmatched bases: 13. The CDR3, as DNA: TGTGCCAGCAGGTCCGGAGGAGACAGGGGCGCCTATGGCTACACCTTC. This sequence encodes CASRSGGDRGAYGYTF.

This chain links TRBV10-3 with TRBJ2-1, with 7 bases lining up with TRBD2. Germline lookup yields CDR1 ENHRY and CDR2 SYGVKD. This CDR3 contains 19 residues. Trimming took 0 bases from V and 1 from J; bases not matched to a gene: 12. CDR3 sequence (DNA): TGTGCCATCAGTGAGTCTCCCGCGGGGGTGCTACAATCCTACAATGAGCAGTTCTTC. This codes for CAISESPAGVLQSYNEQFF.

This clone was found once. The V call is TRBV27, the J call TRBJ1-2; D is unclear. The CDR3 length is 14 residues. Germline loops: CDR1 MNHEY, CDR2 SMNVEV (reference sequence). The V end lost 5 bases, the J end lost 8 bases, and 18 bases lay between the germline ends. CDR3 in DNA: TGTGCCAGCAGTCCAAGTCCCGTCGGCCCAGGCTACACCTTC. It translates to CASSPSPVGPGYTF.

Here the CDR3 reads CASSLYGGSTEAFF. CDR3 bases: TGTGCCAGCAGTTTATATGGGGGGAGCACTGAAGCTTTCTTT. This sequence joins TRBV27 and TRBJ1-1; possibly TRBD1 for D (5 bases). The CDR3 has 14 amino acids. The V gene's germline CDR1 is MNHEY and CDR2 SMNVEV (reference sequence). With 1 base removed from V and 4 bases from J, the gap between germline ends came to 10 bases.

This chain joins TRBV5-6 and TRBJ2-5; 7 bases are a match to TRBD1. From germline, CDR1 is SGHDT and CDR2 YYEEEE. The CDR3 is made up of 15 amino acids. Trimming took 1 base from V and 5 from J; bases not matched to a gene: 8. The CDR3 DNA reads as TGTGCCAGCAGCTTGAAGACAGGGTCGGGGGAGACCCAGTACTTC. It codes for CASSLKTGSGETQYF.

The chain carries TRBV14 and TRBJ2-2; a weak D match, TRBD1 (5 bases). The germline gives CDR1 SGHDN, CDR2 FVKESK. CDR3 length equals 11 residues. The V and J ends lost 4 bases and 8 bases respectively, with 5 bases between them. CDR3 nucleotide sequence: TGTGCCAGCAGCCGGACAGGGGAGCTGTTTTTT. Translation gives CASSRTGELFF.

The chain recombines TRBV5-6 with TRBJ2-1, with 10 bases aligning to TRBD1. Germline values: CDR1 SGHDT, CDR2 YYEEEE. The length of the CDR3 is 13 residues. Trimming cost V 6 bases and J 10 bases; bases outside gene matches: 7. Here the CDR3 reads CASIRTGGIEQFF. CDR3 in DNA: TGTGCCAGCATAAGGACAGGGGGGATAGAGCAGTTCTTC. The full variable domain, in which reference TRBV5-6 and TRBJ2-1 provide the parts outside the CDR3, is DAGVTQSPTHLIKTRGQQVTLRCSPKSGHDTVSWYQQALGQGPQFIFQYYEEEERQRGNFPDRFSGHQFPNYSSELNVNALLLGDSALYLCASIRTGGIEQFFGPGTRLTVL.

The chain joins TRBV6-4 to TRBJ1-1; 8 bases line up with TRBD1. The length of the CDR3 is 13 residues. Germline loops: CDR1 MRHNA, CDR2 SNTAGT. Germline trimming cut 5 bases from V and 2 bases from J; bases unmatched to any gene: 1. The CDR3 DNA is TGTGCCAGCAGTACAGGGGGAAACACTGAAGCTTTCTTT. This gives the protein CASSTGGNTEAFF.

The CDR3 nucleotides are TGTGCCTGGAGTAAAGGGGATAGAGATGAAGCTTTCTTT. Protein product: CAWSKGDRDEAFF. The chain carries TRBV30 and TRBJ1-1, with a possible D match to TRBD1 (5 bases). This CDR3 has 13 residues. The germline V gene encodes CDR1 GTSNPN and CDR2 SVGIG (reference sequence). Trimming pared 2 bases from V and 7 bases from J, leaving 14 bases between.

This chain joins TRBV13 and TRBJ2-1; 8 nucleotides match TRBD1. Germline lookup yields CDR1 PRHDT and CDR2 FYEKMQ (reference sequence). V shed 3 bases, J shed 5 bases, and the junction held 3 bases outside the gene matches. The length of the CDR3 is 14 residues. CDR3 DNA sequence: TGTGCCAGCAGCTTCCGGGACAGGAACAATGAGCAGTTCTTC. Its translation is CASSFRDRNNEQFF.

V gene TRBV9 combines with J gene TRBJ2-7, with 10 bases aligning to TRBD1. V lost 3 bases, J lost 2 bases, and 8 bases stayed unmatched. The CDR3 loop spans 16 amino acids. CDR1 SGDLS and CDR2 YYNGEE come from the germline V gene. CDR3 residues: CASSEARDRGTYEQYV. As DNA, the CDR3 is TGTGCCAGCAGCGAGGCCCGGGACAGGGGCACCTACGAGCAGTACGTC.

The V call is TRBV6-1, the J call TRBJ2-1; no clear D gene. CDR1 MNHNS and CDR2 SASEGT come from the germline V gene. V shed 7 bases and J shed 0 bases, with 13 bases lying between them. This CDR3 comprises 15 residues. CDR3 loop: CASTVKVSSYNEQFF. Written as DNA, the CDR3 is TGTGCCAGCACCGTAAAGGTTAGCTCCTACAATGAGCAGTTCTTC.

In nucleotides, the CDR3 is TGTGCCAGCAGCACCTGGACAGGGGGAAACCGCAATGAGCAGTTCTTC. Residues: CASSTWTGGNRNEQFF. The rearrangement links TRBV5-8 to TRBJ2-1, with TRBD1 matching over 10 bases. Germline CDR1 reads SGHTS; CDR2 reads YDEGEE. Trimming removed 4 bases from V and 6 bases from J; junction bases left unmatched: 10. The CDR3 consists of 16 residues.

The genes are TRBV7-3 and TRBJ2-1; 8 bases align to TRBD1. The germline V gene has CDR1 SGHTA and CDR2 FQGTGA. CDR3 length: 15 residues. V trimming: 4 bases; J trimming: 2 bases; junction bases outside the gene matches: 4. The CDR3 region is CASSSGQAPYNEQFF. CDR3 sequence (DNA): TGTGCCAGCAGCTCGGGACAGGCACCCTACAATGAGCAGTTCTTC.

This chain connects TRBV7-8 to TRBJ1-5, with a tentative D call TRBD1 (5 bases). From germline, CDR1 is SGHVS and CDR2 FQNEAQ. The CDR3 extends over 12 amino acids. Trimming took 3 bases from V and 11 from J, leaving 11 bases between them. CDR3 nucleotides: TGTGCCAGCAGCTTGCCAGAACAGGCCCAGCATTTT. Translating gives CASSLPEQAQHF.

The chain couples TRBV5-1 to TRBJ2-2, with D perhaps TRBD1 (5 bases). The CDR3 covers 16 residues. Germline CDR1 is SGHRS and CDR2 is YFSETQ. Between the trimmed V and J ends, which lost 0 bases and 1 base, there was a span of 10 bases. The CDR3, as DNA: TGCGCCAGCAGCTTGGGGGCAGGGCAGAACACCGGGGAGCTGTTTTTT. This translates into CASSLGAGQNTGELFF.

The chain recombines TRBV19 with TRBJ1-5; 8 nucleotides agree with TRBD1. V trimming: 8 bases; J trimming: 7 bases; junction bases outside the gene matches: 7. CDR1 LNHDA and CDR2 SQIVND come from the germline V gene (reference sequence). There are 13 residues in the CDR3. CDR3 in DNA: TGTGCCAGTGATGGACAGGGTAGACAGCCCCAGCATTTT. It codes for CASDGQGRQPQHF.

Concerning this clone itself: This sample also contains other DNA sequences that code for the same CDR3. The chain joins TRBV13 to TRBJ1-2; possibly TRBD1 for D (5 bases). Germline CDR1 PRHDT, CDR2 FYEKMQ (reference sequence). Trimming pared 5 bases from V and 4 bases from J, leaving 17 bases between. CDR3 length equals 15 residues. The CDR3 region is CASSAGPGGGYGYTF. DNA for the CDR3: TGTGCCAGCAGCGCGGGACCGGGGGGGGGCTATGGCTACACCTTC.

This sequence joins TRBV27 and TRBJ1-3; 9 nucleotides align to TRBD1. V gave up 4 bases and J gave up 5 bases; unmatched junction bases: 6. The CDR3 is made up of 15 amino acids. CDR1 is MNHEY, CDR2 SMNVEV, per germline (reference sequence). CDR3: CASSSLTGGRNTIYF. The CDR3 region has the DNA TGTGCCAGCAGTTCCCTGACAGGGGGACGAAACACCATATATTTT.

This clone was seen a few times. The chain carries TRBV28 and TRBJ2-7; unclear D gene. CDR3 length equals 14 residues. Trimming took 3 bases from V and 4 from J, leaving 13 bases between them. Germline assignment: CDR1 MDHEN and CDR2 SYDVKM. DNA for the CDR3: TGTGCCAGCAGTTTGAGATTTCTCCCTTACGAGCAGTACGTC. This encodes CASSLRFLPYEQYV.

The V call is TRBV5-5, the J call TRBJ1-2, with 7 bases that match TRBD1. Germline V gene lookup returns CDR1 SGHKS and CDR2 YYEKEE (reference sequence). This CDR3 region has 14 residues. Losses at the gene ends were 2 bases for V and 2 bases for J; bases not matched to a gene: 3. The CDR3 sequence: CASSFGQANYGYTF. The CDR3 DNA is TGTGCCAGCAGCTTCGGACAGGCCAACTATGGCTACACCTTC. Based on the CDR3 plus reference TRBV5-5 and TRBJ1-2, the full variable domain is DAGVTQSPTHLIKTRGQQVTLRCSPISGHKSVSWYQQVLGQGPQFIFQYYEKEERGRGNFPDRFSARQFPNYSSELNVNALLLGDSALYLCASSFGQANYGYTFGSGTRLTVV.

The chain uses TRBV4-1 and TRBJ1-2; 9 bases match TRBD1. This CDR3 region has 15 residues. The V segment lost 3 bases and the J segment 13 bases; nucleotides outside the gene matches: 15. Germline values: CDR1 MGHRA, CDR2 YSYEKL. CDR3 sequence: CASSQEITGGPPCTF. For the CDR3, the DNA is TGCGCCAGCAGCCAGGAAATAACAGGGGGCCCTCCCTGCACCTTC.

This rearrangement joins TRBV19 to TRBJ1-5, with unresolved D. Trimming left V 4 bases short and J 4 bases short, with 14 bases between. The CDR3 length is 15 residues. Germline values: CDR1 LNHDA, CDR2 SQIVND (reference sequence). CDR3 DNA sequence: TGTGCCAGTAGTACAAAGGCAGCAGTAAATCAGCCCCAGCATTTT. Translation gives CASSTKAAVNQPQHF.

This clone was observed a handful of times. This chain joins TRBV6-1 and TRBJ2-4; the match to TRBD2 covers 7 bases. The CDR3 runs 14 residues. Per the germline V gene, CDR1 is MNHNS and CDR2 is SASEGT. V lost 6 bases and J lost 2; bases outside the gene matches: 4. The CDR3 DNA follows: TGTGCCAGCAGCGCCGGGGGGACCAAAAACATTCAGTACTTC. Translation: CASSAGGTKNIQYF.

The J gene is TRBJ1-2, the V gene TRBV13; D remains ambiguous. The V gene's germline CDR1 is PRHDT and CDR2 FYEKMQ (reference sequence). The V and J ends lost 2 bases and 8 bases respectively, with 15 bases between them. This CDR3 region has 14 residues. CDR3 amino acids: CASSLRGILGGYTF. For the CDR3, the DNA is TGTGCCAGCAGCTTAAGAGGGATCCTGGGGGGCTACACCTTC.

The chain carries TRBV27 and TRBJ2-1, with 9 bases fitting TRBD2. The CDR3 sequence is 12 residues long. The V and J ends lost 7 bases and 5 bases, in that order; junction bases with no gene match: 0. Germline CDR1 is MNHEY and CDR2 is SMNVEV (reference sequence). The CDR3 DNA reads TGTGCCAGCAAGCGGGGGGACAATGAGCAGTTCTTC. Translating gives CASKRGDNEQFF.

CDR3 sequence reads: CASSLGQGASSPLHF. CDR3 nucleotides: TGTGCCAGCAGTTTGGGGCAGGGGGCAAGTTCACCCCTCCACTTT. V is TRBV28 and J is TRBJ1-6; 8 bases are a match to TRBD1. The V gene's germline CDR1 is MDHEN and CDR2 SYDVKM. The V and J ends lost 3 bases and 9 bases, in that order; junction bases with no gene match: 7. The CDR3 runs 15 residues.

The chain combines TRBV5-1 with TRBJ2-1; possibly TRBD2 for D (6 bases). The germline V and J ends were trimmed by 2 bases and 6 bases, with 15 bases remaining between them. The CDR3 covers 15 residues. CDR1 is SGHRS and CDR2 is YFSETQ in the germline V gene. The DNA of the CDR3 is TGCGCCAGCAGCTTAGGCGGGGACCAGGGCAATGAGCAGTTCTTC. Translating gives CASSLGGDQGNEQFF.

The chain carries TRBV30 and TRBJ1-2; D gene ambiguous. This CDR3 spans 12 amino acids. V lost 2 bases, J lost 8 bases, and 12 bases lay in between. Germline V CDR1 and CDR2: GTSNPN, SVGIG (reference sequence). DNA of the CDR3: TGTGCCTGGAGTCGACCCGCGTCGGGCTACACCTTC. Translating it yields CAWSRPASGYTF.

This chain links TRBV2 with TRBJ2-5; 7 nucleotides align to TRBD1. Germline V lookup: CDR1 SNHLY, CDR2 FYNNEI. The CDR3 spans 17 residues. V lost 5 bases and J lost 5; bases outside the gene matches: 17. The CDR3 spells CASSPPAGQGVLETQYF. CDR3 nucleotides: TGTGCCAGCAGTCCCCCGGCGGGCCAGGGGGTTTTGGAGACCCAGTACTTC.

CDR3 protein: CASRPDQGARGYTF. The CDR3 bases are TGTGCCAGCAGGCCCGATCAGGGGGCGCGTGGCTACACCTTC. The genes are TRBV6-1 and TRBJ1-2; 8 nucleotides align to TRBD1. The CDR3 has 14 residues. CDR1 and CDR2 (germline): MNHNS, SASEGT. With V trimmed by 6 bases and J by 7 bases, 10 bases remained unmatched.

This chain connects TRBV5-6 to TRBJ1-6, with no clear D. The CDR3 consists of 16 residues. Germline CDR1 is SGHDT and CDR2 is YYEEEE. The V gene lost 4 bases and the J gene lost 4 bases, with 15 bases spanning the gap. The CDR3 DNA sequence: TGTGCCAGCAGCCGTAGGGTTCAACAGTATAATTCACCCCTCCACTTT. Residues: CASSRRVQQYNSPLHF.